This T cell receptor (beta chain) was recorded in a study of blood T cell repertoires in COVID-19. As for the study in general: Sites in the United States, Italy and Spain provided acute and convalescent COVID-19 samples.

CDR3 length: 14 amino acids. Germline assignment: CDR1 SGHRS and CDR2 YFSETQ. V lost 3 bases, J lost 6 bases, and 5 bases stayed unmatched. How the authors handled the data: For nucleated cells, counts were estimated from reference gene primer amplification. Sequencing was performed with immunoSEQ multiplex PCR; in TCRdb, only in-frame clones are kept and a portion is missing. Clonal size and the V and J genes are those of that table, whereas D and trimming came from the DNA. The data contain 180,000 or so clones, around 79% of them seen just once; the ten biggest clones take up approximately 10%. Donors in Cohort 3 who had recovered were those with two negative PCRs, healthcare professional clearance, or resolution of their symptoms.

Material: PBMCs or T cells enriched from blood (not recorded which). The genes are TRBV5-1 and TRBJ1-2; TRBD1 matches 10 bases. The clonotype was recovered from a man between 50 and 59 years old who had recovered from COVID-19. CDR3 residues: CASSSLDRGHGYTF. The CDR3 DNA follows: TGCGCCAGCAGCTCACTAGACAGGGGGCATGGCTACACCTTC. The full variable domain, in which reference TRBV5-1 and TRBJ1-2 provide the parts outside the CDR3, is KAGVTQTPRYLIKTRGQQVTLSCSPISGHRSVSWYQQTPGQGLQFLFEYFSETQRNKGNFPGRFSGRQFSNSRSEMNVSTLELGDSALYLCASSSLDRGHGYTFGSGTRLTVV.